This T cell receptor (beta chain) was identified in a study of blood T cell repertoires in COVID-19. Overall study: For recovered donors of Cohort 3, there were two negative PCRs, clearance, or symptom resolution. Donors in the United States, Italy and Spain gave samples during acute or convalescent COVID-19. PBMCs, B-cell-depleted T cells, or T cells provided the cDNA or gDNA that made up the material.

This clone was seen a handful of times. Authors' data handling: It was from reference gene primer amplification that nucleated cell counts were estimated. Assay used: immunoSEQ multiplex PCR; TCRdb lists only in-frame clones, some missing. V and J calls and clone size are given by that table; D and trimming were obtained from the DNA. Among 200,000 to 250,000 clones listed, approximately 87% were seen once. The CDR3 sequence is 16 residues long. Germline-derived CDR1 and CDR2 are SNHLY and FYNNEI. V lost 8 bases, J lost 10 bases, and 24 bases lay in between. This sequence originates from a woman between 45 and 65 years old in a cohort exposed to, infected with or recovered from COVID-19 (not recorded which). Sequencing input: PBMCs or T cells enriched from blood (not recorded which). This chain connects TRBV2 to TRBJ1-6; D might be TRBD1 (6 bases). CDR3 sequence (DNA): TGTGCCAGCGGAGCAAACTCGGGACAACCATGGTCACCCCTCCACTTT. Amino acid sequence: CASGANSGQPWSPLHF.